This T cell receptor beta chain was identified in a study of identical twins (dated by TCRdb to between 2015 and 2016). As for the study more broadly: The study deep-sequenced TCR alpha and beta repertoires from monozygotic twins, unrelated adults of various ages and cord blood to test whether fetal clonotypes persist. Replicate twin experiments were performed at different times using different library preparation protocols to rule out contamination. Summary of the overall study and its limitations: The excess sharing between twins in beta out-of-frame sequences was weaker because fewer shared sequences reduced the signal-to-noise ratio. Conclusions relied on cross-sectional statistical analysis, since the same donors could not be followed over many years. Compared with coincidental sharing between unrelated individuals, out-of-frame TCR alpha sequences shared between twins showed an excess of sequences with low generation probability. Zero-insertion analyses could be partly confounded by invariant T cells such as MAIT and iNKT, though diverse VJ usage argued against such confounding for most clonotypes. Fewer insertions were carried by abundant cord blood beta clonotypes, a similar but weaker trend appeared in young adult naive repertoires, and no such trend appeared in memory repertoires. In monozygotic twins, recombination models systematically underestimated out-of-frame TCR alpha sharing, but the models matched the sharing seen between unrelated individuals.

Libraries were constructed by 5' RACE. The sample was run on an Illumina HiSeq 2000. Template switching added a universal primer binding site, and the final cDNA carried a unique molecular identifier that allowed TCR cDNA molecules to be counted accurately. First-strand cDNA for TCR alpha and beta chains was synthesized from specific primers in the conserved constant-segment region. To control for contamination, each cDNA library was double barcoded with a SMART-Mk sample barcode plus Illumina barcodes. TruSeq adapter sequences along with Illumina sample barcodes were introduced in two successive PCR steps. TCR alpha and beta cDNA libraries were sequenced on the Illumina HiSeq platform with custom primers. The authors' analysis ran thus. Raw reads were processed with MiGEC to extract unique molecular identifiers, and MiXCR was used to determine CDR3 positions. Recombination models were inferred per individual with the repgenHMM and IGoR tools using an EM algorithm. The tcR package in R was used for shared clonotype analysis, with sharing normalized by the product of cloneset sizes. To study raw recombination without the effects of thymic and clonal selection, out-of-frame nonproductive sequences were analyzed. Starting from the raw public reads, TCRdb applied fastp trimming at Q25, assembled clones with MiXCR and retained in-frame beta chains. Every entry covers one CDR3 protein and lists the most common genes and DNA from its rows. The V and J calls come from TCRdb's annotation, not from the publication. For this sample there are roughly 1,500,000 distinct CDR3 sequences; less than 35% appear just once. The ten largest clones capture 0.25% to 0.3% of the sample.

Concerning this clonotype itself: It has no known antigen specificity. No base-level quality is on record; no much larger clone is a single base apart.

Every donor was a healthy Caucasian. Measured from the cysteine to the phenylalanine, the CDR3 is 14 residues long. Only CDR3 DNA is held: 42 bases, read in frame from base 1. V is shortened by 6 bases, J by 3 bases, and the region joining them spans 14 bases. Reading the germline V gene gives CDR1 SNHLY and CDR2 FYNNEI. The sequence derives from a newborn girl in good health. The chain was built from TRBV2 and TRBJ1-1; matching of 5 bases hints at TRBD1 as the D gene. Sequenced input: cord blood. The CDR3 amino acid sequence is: CASSPGTADTEAFF. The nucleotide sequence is TGTGCCAGCAGCCCGGGGACTGCGGACACTGAAGCTTTCTTT.